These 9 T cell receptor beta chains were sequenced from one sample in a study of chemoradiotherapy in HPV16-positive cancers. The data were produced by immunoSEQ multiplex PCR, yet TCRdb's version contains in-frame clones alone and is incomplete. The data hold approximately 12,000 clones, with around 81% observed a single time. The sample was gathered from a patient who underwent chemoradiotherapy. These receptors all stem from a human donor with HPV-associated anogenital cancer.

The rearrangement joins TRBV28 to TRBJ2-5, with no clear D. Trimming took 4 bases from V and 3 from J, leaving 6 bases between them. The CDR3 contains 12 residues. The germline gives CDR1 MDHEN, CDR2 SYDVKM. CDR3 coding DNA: TGTGCCAGCAGTTATATTAAAGAGACCCAGTACTTC. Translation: CASSYIKETQYF.

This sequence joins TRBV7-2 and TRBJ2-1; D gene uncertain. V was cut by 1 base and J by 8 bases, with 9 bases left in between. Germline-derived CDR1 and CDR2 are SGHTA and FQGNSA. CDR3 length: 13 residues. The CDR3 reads CASSLGHLDEQFF. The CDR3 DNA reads TGTGCCAGCAGCTTAGGTCATCTCGATGAGCAGTTCTTC.

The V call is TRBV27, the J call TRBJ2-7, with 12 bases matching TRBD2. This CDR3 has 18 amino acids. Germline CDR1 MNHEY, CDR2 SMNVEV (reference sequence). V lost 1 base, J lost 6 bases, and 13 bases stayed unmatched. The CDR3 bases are TGTGCCAGCAGTTTATACAGTCATCCTAGCGGGGGGGCTGCCGAGCAGTACTTC. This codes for CASSLYSHPSGGAAEQYF.

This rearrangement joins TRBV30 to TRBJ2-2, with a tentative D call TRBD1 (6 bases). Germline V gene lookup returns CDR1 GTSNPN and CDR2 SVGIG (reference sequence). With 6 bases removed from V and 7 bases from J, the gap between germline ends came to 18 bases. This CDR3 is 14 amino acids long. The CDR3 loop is CACDNTGSGGELFF. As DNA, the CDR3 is TGTGCCTGCGACAATACAGGGTCTGGCGGGGAGCTGTTTTTT.

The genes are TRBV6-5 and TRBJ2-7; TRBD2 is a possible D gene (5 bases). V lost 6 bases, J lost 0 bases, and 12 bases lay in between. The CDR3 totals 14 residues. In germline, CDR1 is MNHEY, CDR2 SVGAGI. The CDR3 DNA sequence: TGTGCCAGCAGAGAAACCGGGAACTCCTACGAGCAGTACTTC. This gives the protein CASRETGNSYEQYF.

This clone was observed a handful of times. For the CDR3, the DNA is TGCGCCAGCAGCTTGGGTTGGCAGGGTAATGGCTACACCTTC. The encoded protein is CASSLGWQGNGYTF. The chain carries TRBV5-1 and TRBJ1-2, with a tentative D call TRBD1 (5 bases). This CDR3 spans 14 amino acids. V was cut by 0 bases and J by 6 bases, with 12 bases left in between. Germline lookup yields CDR1 SGHRS and CDR2 YFSETQ.

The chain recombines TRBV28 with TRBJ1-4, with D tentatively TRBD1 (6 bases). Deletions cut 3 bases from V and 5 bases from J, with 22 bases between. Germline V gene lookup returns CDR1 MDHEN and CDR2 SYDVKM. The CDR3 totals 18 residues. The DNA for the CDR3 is TGTGCCAGCAGTTTGACCCCCGGGACACAATTACAAAATGAAAAACTGTTTTTT. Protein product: CASSLTPGTQLQNEKLFF. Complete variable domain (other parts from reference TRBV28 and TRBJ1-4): DVKVTQSSRYLVKRTGEKVFLECVQDMDHENMFWYRQDPGLGLRLIYFSYDVKMKEKGDIPEGYSVSREKKERFSLILESASTNQTSMYLCASSLTPGTQLQNEKLFFGSGTQLSVL.

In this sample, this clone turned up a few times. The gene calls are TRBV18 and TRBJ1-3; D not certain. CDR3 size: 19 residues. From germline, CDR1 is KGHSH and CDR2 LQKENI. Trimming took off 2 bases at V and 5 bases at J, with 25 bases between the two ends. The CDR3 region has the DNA TGTGCCAGCTCACCAGAGGAGATTCGTTACACCTCGTTGAGAAACACCATATATTTT. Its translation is CASSPEEIRYTSLRNTIYF.

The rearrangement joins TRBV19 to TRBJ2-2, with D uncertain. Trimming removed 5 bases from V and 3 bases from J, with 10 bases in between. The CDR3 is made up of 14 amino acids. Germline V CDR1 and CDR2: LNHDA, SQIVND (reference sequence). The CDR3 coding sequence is TGTGCCAGTAGTTTTAGAAAGGACACCGGGGAGCTGTTTTTT. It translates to CASSFRKDTGELFF.